Described below is a single T cell receptor beta chain sequence and its context. Clones were sequenced by immunoSEQ multiplex PCR, and TCRdb holds only the in-frame ones, with some missing. The sample lists about 120,000 clones; roughly 90% were seen once. This specimen comes from a study of blood T cell repertoires in COVID-19. Study overall: From T cells, B-cell-depleted T cells, or PBMCs came the material, which was cDNA or gDNA.

The clonotype comes from a man in his fifties or sixties with active COVID-19. Sequencing used peripheral blood.

CDR3 residues: CATRSEVFGYTF. CDR3 DNA: TGTGCCACCCGGAGTGAGGTCTTCGGCTACACCTTC. V is TRBV2 and J is TRBJ1-2; D is unclear. This CDR3 spans 12 amino acids. V was clipped by 10 bases and J by 8 bases, with 17 bases between them. Germline V lookup: CDR1 SNHLY, CDR2 FYNNEI.